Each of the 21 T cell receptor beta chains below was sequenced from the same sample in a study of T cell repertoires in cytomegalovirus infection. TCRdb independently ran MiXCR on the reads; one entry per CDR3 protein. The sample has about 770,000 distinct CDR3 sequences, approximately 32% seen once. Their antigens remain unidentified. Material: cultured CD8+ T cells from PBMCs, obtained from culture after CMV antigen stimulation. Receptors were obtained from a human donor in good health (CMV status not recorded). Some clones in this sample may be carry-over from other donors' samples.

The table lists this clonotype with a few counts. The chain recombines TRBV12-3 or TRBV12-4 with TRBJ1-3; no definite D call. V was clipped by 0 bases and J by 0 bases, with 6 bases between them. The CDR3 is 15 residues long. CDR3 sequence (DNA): TGTGCCAGCAGTTTAGCGGGAAACTCTGGAAACACCATATATTTT. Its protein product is CASSLAGNSGNTIYF.

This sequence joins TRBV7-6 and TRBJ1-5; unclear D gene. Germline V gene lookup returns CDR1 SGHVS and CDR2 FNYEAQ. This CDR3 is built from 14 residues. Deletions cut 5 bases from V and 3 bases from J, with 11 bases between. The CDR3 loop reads CASSPNSYNQPQHF. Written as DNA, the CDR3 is TGTGCCAGCAGCCCAAACAGTTACAATCAGCCCCAGCATTTT.

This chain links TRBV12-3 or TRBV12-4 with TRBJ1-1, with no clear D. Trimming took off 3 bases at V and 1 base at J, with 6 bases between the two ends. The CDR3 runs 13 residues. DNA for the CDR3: TGTGCCAGCAGTTTTAAACCGAACACTGAAGCTTTCTTT. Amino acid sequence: CASSFKPNTEAFF.

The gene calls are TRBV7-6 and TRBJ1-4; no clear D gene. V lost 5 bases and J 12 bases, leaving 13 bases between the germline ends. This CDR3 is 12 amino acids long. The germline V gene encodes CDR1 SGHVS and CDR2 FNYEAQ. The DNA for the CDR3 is TGTGCCAGCAGCACCATCGATCCGGAACTGTTTTTT. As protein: CASSTIDPELFF.

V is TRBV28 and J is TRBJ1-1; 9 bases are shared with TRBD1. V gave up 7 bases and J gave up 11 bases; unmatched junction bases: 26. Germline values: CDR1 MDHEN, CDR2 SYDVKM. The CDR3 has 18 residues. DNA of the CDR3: TGTGCCAGCATCAATGCTCGCGGTGGACAGGGGTCTCTCCTTGGGGCTTTCTTT. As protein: CASINARGGQGSLLGAFF.

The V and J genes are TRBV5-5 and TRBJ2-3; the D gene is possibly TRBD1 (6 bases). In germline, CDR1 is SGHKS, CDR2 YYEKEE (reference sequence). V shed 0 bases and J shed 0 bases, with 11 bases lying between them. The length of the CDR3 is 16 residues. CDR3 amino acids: CASSLDTGTSTDTQYF. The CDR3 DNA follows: TGTGCCAGCAGCTTGGATACAGGGACAAGCACAGATACGCAGTATTTT.

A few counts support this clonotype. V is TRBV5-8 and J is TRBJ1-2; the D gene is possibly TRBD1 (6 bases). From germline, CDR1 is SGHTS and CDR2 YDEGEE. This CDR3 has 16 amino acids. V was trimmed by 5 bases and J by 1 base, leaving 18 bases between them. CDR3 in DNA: TGTGCCAGCAGACCCAGTACAGGGTACTTTAACTATGGCTACACCTTC. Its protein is CASRPSTGYFNYGYTF.

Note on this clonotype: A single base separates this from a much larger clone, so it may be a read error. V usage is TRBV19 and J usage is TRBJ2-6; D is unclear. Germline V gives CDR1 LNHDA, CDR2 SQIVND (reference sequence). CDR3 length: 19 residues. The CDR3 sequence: CVSSIDPPSLSSGANVLTF. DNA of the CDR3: TGTGTCAGTAGTATAGATCCCCCCTCCTTAAGCTCTGGGGCCAACGTCCTGACTTTC.

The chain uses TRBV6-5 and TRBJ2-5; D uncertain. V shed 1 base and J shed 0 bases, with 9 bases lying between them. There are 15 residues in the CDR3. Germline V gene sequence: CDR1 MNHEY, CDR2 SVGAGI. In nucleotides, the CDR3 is TGTGCCAGCAGTTACTTCGGCACCAACCAAGAGACCCAGTACTTC. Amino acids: CASSYFGTNQETQYF.

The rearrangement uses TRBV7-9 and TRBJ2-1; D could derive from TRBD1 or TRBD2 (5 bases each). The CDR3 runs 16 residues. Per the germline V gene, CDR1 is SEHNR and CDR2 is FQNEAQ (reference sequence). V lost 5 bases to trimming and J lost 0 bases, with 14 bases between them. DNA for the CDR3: TGTGCCAGCAGCCCCCCTGAGGGGCTCTCCTACAATGAGCAGTTCTTC. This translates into CASSPPEGLSYNEQFF.

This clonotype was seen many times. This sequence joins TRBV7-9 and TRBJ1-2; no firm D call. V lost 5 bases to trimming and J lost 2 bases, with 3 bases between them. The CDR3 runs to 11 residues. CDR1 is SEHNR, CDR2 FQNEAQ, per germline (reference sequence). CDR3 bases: TGTGCCAGCAGCCGCAACTATGGCTACACCTTC. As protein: CASSRNYGYTF.

Written as DNA, the CDR3 is TGTGCCAGCAGCTTCCAGAGTAACCAAGAGACCCAGTACTTC. Amino acids: CASSFQSNQETQYF. This chain connects TRBV7-2 to TRBJ2-5, with D uncertain. The germline V gene has CDR1 SGHTA and CDR2 FQGNSA. Between the trimmed V and J ends, which lost 3 bases and 0 bases, there was a span of 8 bases. CDR3 size: 14 residues.

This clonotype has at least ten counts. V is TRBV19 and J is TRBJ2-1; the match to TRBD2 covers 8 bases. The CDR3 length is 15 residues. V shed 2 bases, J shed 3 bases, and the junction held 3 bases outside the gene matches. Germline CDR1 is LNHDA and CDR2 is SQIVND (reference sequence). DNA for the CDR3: TGTGCCAGTAGTATATTAGCGGGGATCTACAATGAGCAGTTCTTC. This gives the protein CASSILAGIYNEQFF.

The CDR3 loop is CASSQDRGGAERGYTF. The CDR3 DNA sequence: TGCGCCAGCAGCCAAGATAGGGGGGGGGCTGAACGTGGCTACACCTTC. The chain recombines TRBV4-1 with TRBJ1-2; D is possibly TRBD1 (6 bases). V was shortened by 0 bases and J by 7 bases, with 18 bases between the two germline ends. The CDR3 covers 16 residues. Germline CDR1 and CDR2: MGHRA and YSYEKL.

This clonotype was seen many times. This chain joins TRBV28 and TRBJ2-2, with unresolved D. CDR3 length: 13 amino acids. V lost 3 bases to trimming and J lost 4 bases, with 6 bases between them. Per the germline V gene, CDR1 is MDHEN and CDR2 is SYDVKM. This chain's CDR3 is CASSLWTTGELFF. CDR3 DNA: TGTGCCAGCAGTTTGTGGACCACCGGGGAGCTGTTTTTT.

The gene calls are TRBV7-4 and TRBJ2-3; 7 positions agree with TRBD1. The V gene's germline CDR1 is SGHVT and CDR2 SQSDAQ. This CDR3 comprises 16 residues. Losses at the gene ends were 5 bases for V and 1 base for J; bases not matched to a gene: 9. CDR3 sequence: CASSHRQGPGTDTQYF. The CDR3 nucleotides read TGTGCCAGCAGCCACCGACAGGGCCCTGGCACAGATACGCAGTATTTT.

Here the CDR3 reads CATSRDLGGWDTEAFF. Here the CDR3 DNA reads TGTGCCACCAGCAGAGATTTGGGGGGGTGGGACACTGAAGCTTTCTTT. The chain combines TRBV15 with TRBJ1-1, with TRBD1 as a possible D gene (5 bases). CDR3 length equals 16 residues. Looked up from germline, CDR1 is LNHNV and CDR2 is YYDKDF (reference sequence). Trimming removed 0 bases from V and 3 bases from J, with 14 bases in between. The full variable domain, completed using reference TRBV15 and TRBJ1-1, is DAMVIQNPRYQVTQFGKPVTLSCSQTLNHNVMYWYQQKSSQAPKLLFHYYDKDFNNEADTPDNFQSRRPNTSFCFLDIRSPGLGDTAMYLCATSRDLGGWDTEAFFGQGTRLTVV.

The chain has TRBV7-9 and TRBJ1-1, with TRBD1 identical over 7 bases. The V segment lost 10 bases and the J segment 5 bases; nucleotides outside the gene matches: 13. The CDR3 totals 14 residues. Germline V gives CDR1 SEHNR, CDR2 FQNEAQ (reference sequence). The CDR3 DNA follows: TGTGCCACCCTAGTAGGGCAGGGGGTGACTGAAGCTTTCTTT. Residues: CATLVGQGVTEAFF.

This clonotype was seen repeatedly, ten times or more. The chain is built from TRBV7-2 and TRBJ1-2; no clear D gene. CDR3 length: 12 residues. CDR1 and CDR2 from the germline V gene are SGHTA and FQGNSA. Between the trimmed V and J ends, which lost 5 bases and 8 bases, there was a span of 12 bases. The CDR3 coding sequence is TGTGCCAGCAGCCTCCGTACCGAGGGCTACACCTTC. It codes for CASSLRTEGYTF.

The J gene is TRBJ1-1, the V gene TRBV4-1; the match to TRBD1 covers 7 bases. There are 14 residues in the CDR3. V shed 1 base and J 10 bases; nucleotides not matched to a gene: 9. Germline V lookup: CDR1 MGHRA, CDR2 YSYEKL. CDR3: CASSQAGTAGGAFF. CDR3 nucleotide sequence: TGCGCCAGCAGCCAAGCCGGGACAGCCGGAGGAGCTTTCTTT.

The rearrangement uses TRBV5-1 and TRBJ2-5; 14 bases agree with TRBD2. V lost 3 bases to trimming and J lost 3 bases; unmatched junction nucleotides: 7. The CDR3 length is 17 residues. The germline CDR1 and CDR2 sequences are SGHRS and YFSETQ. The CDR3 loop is CASSSRSGLAGEETQYF. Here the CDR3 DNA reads TGCGCCAGCAGCTCGAGGTCGGGACTAGCGGGAGAAGAGACCCAGTACTTC.